This is a list of T cell receptor beta chains from one sample in a study of cytotoxic CD8 clonotypes in ibrutinib-treated CLL. Repertoires were generated with immunoSEQ multiplex PCR, while TCRdb's copy carries only in-frame clones and drops some. The sample has tens of thousands of clones, about two thirds seen once. Here the sequenced sample was PBMCs, taken after 12 months of ibrutinib treatment. Receptor source: a human donor with chronic lymphocytic leukemia. Each CDR3 is given with its conserved first and last residue. Fields, in order: CDR3 length, clone size, J gene, D gene, V gene, CDR3 protein, CDR3 DNA. A D gene is named only where the DNA matches it firmly. Clone size is stated in some rows and not others, as once, few, many or a class when expanded.

len: 15
abundance: .
j_gene: TRBJ1-1
d_gene: .
v_gene: TRBV2
CDR3aa: CASSERVPGNTEAFF
CDR3nt: TGTGCCAGCAGTGAAAGGGTCCCAGGGAACACTGAAGCTTTCTTT

len: 17
abundance: .
j_gene: TRBJ2-7
d_gene: .
v_gene: TRBV30
CDR3aa: CAWSAPVGGGLSYEQYF
CDR3nt: TGTGCCTGGAGTGCCCCGGTAGGAGGGGGCCTCTCCTACGAGCAGTACTTC

len: 12
abundance: few
j_gene: TRBJ2-7
d_gene: .
v_gene: TRBV16
CDR3aa: CASSPKLGLEYF
CDR3nt: TGTGCCAGCAGTCCCAAATTGGGCTTAGAGTACTTC

len: 17
abundance: once
j_gene: TRBJ1-4
d_gene: .
v_gene: TRBV5-4
CDR3aa: CASSLGTAQTSNEKLFF
CDR3nt: TGTGCCAGCAGCTTGGGGACAGCTCAGACCTCTAATGAAAAACTGTTTTTT

len: 14
abundance: .
j_gene: TRBJ2-7
d_gene: TRBD2
v_gene: TRBV16
CDR3aa: CASSYSGGTYEQYF
CDR3nt: TGTGCCAGCAGCTATAGCGGGGGAACCTACGAGCAGTACTTC

len: 15
abundance: once
j_gene: TRBJ2-6
d_gene: .
v_gene: TRBV6-1
CDR3aa: CASSERGTGANVLTF
CDR3nt: TGTGCCAGCAGTGAAAGGGGGACTGGGGCCAACGTCCTGACTTTC

len: 14
abundance: .
j_gene: TRBJ2-1
d_gene: .
v_gene: TRBV7-2
CDR3aa: CASTPRVGDGEQFF
CDR3nt: TGTGCCAGCACCCCTCGTGTGGGTGACGGTGAGCAGTTCTTC

len: 13
abundance: once
j_gene: TRBJ2-5
d_gene: TRBD1
v_gene: TRBV28
CDR3aa: CATQGQVQETQYF
CDR3nt: TGTGCCACCCAGGGACAGGTCCAAGAGACCCAGTACTTC

len: 13
abundance: .
j_gene: TRBJ1-1
d_gene: .
v_gene: TRBV5-1
CDR3aa: CASSLGPDTEAFF
CDR3nt: TGCGCCAGCAGCTTGGGTCCGGACACTGAAGCTTTCTTT

len: 12
abundance: .
j_gene: TRBJ2-5
d_gene: .
v_gene: TRBV10-2
CDR3aa: CASSGLRETQYF
CDR3nt: TGCGCCAGCTCGGGACTGCGGGAGACCCAGTACTTC

len: 14
abundance: few
j_gene: TRBJ2-1
d_gene: TRBD1
v_gene: TRBV5-1
CDR3aa: CASSRGQGGNEQFF
CDR3nt: TGCGCCAGCAGCAGAGGACAGGGAGGAAATGAGCAGTTCTTC

len: 12
abundance: few
j_gene: TRBJ1-2
d_gene: TRBD1
v_gene: TRBV29-1
CDR3aa: CSVTGTGDGYTF
CDR3nt: TGCAGCGTCACCGGGACAGGCGATGGCTACACCTTC

len: 17
abundance: .
j_gene: TRBJ2-3
d_gene: .
v_gene: TRBV7-9
CDR3aa: CASSPGLGGGGLDTQYF
CDR3nt: TGTGCCAGCAGCCCCGGCCTAGGAGGGGGTGGGCTAGATACGCAGTATTTT

len: 16
abundance: .
j_gene: TRBJ1-6
d_gene: .
v_gene: TRBV10-3
CDR3aa: CAISEGTHSSGSPLHF
CDR3nt: TGTGCCATCAGTGAGGGGACGCATTCCAGCGGTTCACCCCTCCACTTT

len: 15
abundance: .
j_gene: TRBJ2-1
d_gene: TRBD2
v_gene: TRBV5-6
CDR3aa: CASRIAGGSYNEQFF
CDR3nt: TGTGCCAGCAGAATAGCGGGGGGCTCCTACAATGAGCAGTTCTTC

len: 13
abundance: few
j_gene: TRBJ2-1
d_gene: .
v_gene: TRBV7-8
CDR3aa: CASSSFGSREQFF
CDR3nt: TGTGCCAGCAGCTCCTTCGGGTCTCGTGAGCAGTTCTTC

len: 13
abundance: .
j_gene: TRBJ1-3
d_gene: .
v_gene: TRBV25-1
CDR3aa: CASRPDIVNTIYF
CDR3nt: TGTGCCAGCCGCCCGGACATAGTAAACACCATATATTTT

len: 16
abundance: .
j_gene: TRBJ2-2
d_gene: .
v_gene: TRBV9
CDR3aa: CASSAVGRTNTGELFF
CDR3nt: TGTGCCAGCAGCGCCGTCGGCAGAACGAACACCGGGGAGCTGTTTTTT

len: 14
abundance: .
j_gene: TRBJ1-4
d_gene: .
v_gene: TRBV5-5
CDR3aa: CASSLARGDEKLFF
CDR3nt: TGTGCCAGCAGCTTGGCCCGCGGCGATGAAAAACTGTTTTTT

len: 14
abundance: .
j_gene: TRBJ2-7
d_gene: TRBD1
v_gene: TRBV19
CDR3aa: CASRPGQGTHEQYF
CDR3nt: TGTGCCAGTAGACCGGGACAGGGGACCCACGAGCAGTACTTC

len: 16
abundance: .
j_gene: TRBJ1-2
d_gene: .
v_gene: TRBV19
CDR3aa: CASSPHGRTGNYGYTF
CDR3nt: TGTGCCAGTAGTCCTCATGGCCGGACGGGGAACTATGGCTACACCTTC

len: 15
abundance: .
j_gene: TRBJ2-7
d_gene: TRBD2
v_gene: TRBV6-1
CDR3aa: CASSLTSGGEHEQYF
CDR3nt: TGTGCCAGCAGTTTGACTAGCGGGGGGGAGCACGAGCAGTACTTC

len: 15
abundance: .
j_gene: TRBJ2-5
d_gene: TRBD1
v_gene: TRBV15
CDR3aa: CATSPSGTASETQYF
CDR3nt: TGTGCCACCAGCCCGTCCGGGACAGCGAGCGAGACCCAGTACTTC

len: 13
abundance: .
j_gene: TRBJ2-3
d_gene: .
v_gene: TRBV7-3
CDR3aa: CASSLRFGNTQYF
CDR3nt: TGTGCCAGCAGCTTAAGGTTCGGAAATACGCAGTATTTT

len: 13
abundance: .
j_gene: TRBJ1-1
d_gene: .
v_gene: TRBV5-6
CDR3aa: CASSRRLNTEAFF
CDR3nt: TGTGCCAGCAGCCGCAGGCTGAACACTGAAGCTTTCTTT